Listed below are T cell receptor beta chains from one sample, sequenced in a study of blood T cell repertoires in COVID-19. Here immunoSEQ multiplex PCR was the method, and the copy in TCRdb shows in-frame clones only, minus some. The data show roughly 150,000 clones, 80% to 90% seen once. Sequenced sample: peripheral blood. The source is a woman in her fifties or sixties in a cohort sampled during active or convalescent COVID-19. Both conserved end residues are part of each CDR3. A D gene is named only where the DNA matches it firmly. Size is omitted from some rows. Given values are once, few, many or a class for expanded clones.

abundance: -
d_gene: -
j_gene: TRBJ1-1
v_gene: TRBV5-6
CDR3aa: CASSLDWGGGRGNTEAFF
CDR3nt: TGTGCCAGCAGCTTGGATTGGGGTGGAGGCAGGGGGAACACTGAAGCTTTCTTT

abundance: -
d_gene: -
j_gene: TRBJ1-6
v_gene: TRBV11-2
CDR3aa: CASSLGRAPLHF
CDR3nt: TGTGCCAGCAGCTTGGGTCGGGCACCCCTCCACTTT

abundance: -
d_gene: TRBD2
j_gene: TRBJ2-1
v_gene: TRBV6-6
CDR3aa: CASKASGGNHEQFF
CDR3nt: TGTGCCAGCAAAGCCAGCGGGGGGAACCATGAGCAGTTCTTC

abundance: -
d_gene: TRBD2
j_gene: TRBJ2-1
v_gene: TRBV9
CDR3aa: CASSIRGLAGYNEQFF
CDR3nt: TGTGCCAGCAGCATCAGGGGACTAGCGGGGTACAATGAGCAGTTCTTC

abundance: few
d_gene: TRBD2
j_gene: TRBJ2-1
v_gene: TRBV4-1
CDR3aa: CASKLYSGGTNEQFF
CDR3nt: TGCGCCAGCAAACTATATAGCGGGGGGACCAATGAGCAGTTCTTC

abundance: -
d_gene: -
j_gene: TRBJ2-7
v_gene: TRBV7-9
CDR3aa: CASSFQSSYEQYF
CDR3nt: TGTGCCAGCAGCTTCCAATCGAGCTACGAGCAGTACTTC

abundance: -
d_gene: -
j_gene: TRBJ2-1
v_gene: TRBV2
CDR3aa: CASIPSEEQRGFF
CDR3nt: TGTGCCAGCATCCCCTCCGAGGAACAACGTGGGTTCTTC

abundance: -
d_gene: -
j_gene: TRBJ2-2
v_gene: TRBV27
CDR3aa: CASSLVRGVGWELFF
CDR3nt: TGTGCCAGCAGTTTAGTCAGGGGGGTTGGGTGGGAGCTGTTTTTT

abundance: -
d_gene: TRBD2
j_gene: TRBJ2-5
v_gene: TRBV5-1
CDR3aa: CASSLALSGGYQETQYF
CDR3nt: TGCGCCAGCAGCTTGGCTCTTAGCGGGGGGTACCAAGAGACCCAGTACTTC

abundance: -
d_gene: TRBD1
j_gene: TRBJ2-5
v_gene: TRBV5-4
CDR3aa: CASSGGQHQETQYF
CDR3nt: TGTGCCAGCAGCGGGGGACAGCACCAAGAGACCCAGTACTTC